The sequence of this T cell receptor (beta chain) was determined in a study of identical twins. This clonotype appeared a few times. The antigen is not known. The germline CDR1 and CDR2 sequences are SGHAT and FQNNGV. Trimming shortened V by 8 bases and J by 9 bases, and 20 bases separated the two germline ends. CDR3 length equals 14 residues. Study findings and constraints: Modelling approaches yielded underestimates of out-of-frame TCR alpha sharing between monozygotic twins.

One entry per CDR3 protein, called by TCRdb with MiXCR from the 5' RACE reads. Among roughly 710,000 distinct CDR3 sequences listed, around 6% were seen once. This clonotype was obtained from a man younger than 35 in good health. Sequenced: naive T cells sorted from blood. This chain links TRBV11-2 with TRBJ2-1, with D perhaps TRBD2 (6 bases). DNA for the CDR3: TGTGCCAGCCGCCCGGGGGTCTACTACGGTGAGCAGTTCTTC. Its translation is CASRPGVYYGEQFF.